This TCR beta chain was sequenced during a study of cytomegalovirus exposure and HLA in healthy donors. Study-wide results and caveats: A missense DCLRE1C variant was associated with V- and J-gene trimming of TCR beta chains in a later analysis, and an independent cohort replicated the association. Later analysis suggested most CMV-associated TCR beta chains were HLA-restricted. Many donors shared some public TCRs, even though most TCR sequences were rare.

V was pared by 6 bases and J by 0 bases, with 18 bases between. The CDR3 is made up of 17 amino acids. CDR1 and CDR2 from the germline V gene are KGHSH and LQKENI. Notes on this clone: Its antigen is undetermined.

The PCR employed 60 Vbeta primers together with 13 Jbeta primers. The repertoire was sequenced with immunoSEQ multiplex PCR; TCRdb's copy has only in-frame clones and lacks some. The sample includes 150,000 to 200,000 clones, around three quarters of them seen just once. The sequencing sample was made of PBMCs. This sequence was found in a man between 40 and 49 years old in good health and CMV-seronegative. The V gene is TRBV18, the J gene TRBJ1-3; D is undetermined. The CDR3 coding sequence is TGTGCCAGCTCCAATAAACACCTTCAGCGCTCTGGAAACACCATATATTTT. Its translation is CASSNKHLQRSGNTIYF. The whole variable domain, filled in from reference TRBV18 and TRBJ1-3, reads NAGVMQNPRHLVRRRGQEARLRCSPMKGHSHVYWYRQLPEEGLKFMVYLQKENIIDESGMPKERFSAEFPKEGPSILRIQQVVRGDSAAYFCASSNKHLQRSGNTIYFGEGSWLTVV.